The text below deals with one T cell receptor beta chain. Its specificity is not known. The data belong to a study of cytomegalovirus exposure and HLA in healthy donors. Germline CDR1 is SQVTM and CDR2 is ANQGSEA. With 5 bases removed from V and 11 bases from J, the gap between germline ends came to 15 bases. The CDR3 runs to 11 residues. In the PCR, 60 Vbeta and 13 Jbeta primers were used. Here immunoSEQ multiplex PCR was the method, and the copy in TCRdb shows in-frame clones only, minus some. The sample holds some 150,000 clones, 55% to 80% seen once. The study, taken as a whole, reports: Later genetic work tied a missense DCLRE1C variant to beta-chain V and J trimming. Associated with cytomegalovirus, according to the listing, were 150 to 200 TCR beta chains. Common viral pathogens seemed to be connected with several of the most significant clusters, according to a later analysis.

The receptor was derived from a woman aged 55-70 years in good health and CMV-seropositive. The chain links TRBV29-1 to TRBJ1-1; no clear D. What was sequenced was PBMCs. In nucleotides, the CDR3 is TGCAGCGTTCTGGGAGGCGTGAAGGCTTTCTTT. As protein: CSVLGGVKAFF.